Below, one T cell receptor (beta chain) is given with its context. This entry belongs to a study of blood T cell repertoires in COVID-19. Turning to the study itself: The United States, Italy and Spain provided the acute and convalescent COVID-19 samples. Sources were T cells, B-cell-depleted T cells, or PBMCs; the material itself was cDNA or gDNA.

How the authors handled the data: Amplification of reference gene primers provided the estimated nucleated cell counts. Here immunoSEQ multiplex PCR was the method, and the copy in TCRdb shows in-frame clones only, minus some. Clonal size and the V and J genes are those of that table, whereas D and trimming came from the DNA. The sample comprises some 46,000 clones, more than 80% of which are singletons, and approximately 6.9% rests with the top ten. This receptor was taken from a man aged 60 to 69 with acute or convalescent COVID-19. Sequenced material: peripheral blood.

This CDR3 is CASSNQREGPGELFF. CDR3 coding DNA: TGTGCCAGCAGTAACCAGCGGGAGGGCCCAGGGGAGCTGTTTTTT. The V and J genes are TRBV28 and TRBJ2-2; 10 nucleotides agree with TRBD2. V was pared by 5 bases and J by 8 bases, with 8 bases of the junction left unmatched. Germline values: CDR1 MDHEN, CDR2 SYDVKM. This CDR3 spans 15 amino acids.